Following are 9 T cell receptor beta chains from one sample sequenced in a study of blood T cell repertoires in COVID-19 (TCRdb year 2020). Library preparation employed the immunoSEQ multiplex PCR assay. TCRdb's version of the immuneACCESS table is confined to in-frame rearrangements and falls short of the full clone set. An unresolved V gene accounts for under half of the shortfall where checked; the remainder is of unknown origin. Across this sample there are about 140,000 clones, with around nine tenths seen only once. Of the sample, 3.5% to 5.5% falls within the top ten clones. The sample comprised peripheral blood. All receptors derive from a woman aged 35 to 49 with acute or convalescent COVID-19.

The rearrangement uses TRBV6-2 or TRBV6-3 and TRBJ1-1; 8 positions match TRBD1. Germline V lookup: CDR1 MNHEY, CDR2 SVGEGT. The CDR3 totals 17 residues. The junction had 16 bases not matched to a gene; V was cut back by 6 bases and J by 4 bases. CDR3 in amino acids: CASSDRQGLRRVTEAFF. For the CDR3, the DNA is TGTGCCAGCAGCGACCGACAGGGGCTTCGGAGGGTCACTGAAGCTTTCTTT.

The chain carries TRBV5-1 and TRBJ2-7; TRBD2 matches at 11 bases. The V gene end was trimmed by 4 bases and the J gene end by 2 bases; junction bases not matched to a gene: 8. Per germline, CDR1 SGHRS and CDR2 YFSETQ. The CDR3 runs to 16 residues. CDR3 in DNA: TGCGCCAGCAGCCCTCAGACTAGCGGGACAACCTACGAGCAGTACTTC. Protein sequence: CASSPQTSGTTYEQYF.

J is TRBJ2-7 and V is TRBV25-1, with D perhaps TRBD2 (5 bases). V was trimmed by 5 bases and J by 5 bases, leaving 10 bases between them. The CDR3 covers 12 residues. Germline lookup yields CDR1 MGHDK and CDR2 SYGVNS. CDR3 sequence reads: CASSMWTDEQYF. The CDR3 region has the DNA TGTGCCAGCAGTATGTGGACTGACGAGCAGTACTTC.

Only one count was recorded for this clone. J is TRBJ1-2 and V is TRBV6-2 or TRBV6-3; tentatively, D is TRBD1 (6 bases). V lost 6 bases, J lost 4 bases, and 6 bases lay in between. In germline, CDR1 is MNHEY, CDR2 SVGEGT. This CDR3 region has 11 residues. CDR3: CASSRGYGYTF. The CDR3 DNA reads TGTGCCAGCAGCAGGGGCTATGGCTACACCTTC.

The rearrangement links TRBV19 to TRBJ1-5, with D possibly TRBD1 on 6 matching bases. CDR1 and CDR2 (germline): LNHDA, SQIVND (reference sequence). The CDR3 length is 14 residues. The V gene lost 3 bases and the J gene lost 6 bases, with 12 bases spanning the gap. This chain's CDR3 is CASSMIQGIQPQHF. As DNA, the CDR3 is TGTGCCAGTAGTATGATACAGGGAATTCAGCCCCAGCATTTT.

The CDR3 loop reads CASSYSRQAPYNEQFF. Here the CDR3 DNA reads TGTGCCAGCAGTTATTCCCGACAAGCCCCCTACAATGAGCAGTTCTTC. The rearrangement uses TRBV6-5 and TRBJ2-1; D not resolved. The V end lost 3 bases, the J end lost 2 bases, and 14 bases lay between the germline ends. In germline, CDR1 is MNHEY, CDR2 SVGAGI. This CDR3 region has 16 residues.

The chain is built from TRBV10-3 and TRBJ2-7, with 10 bases that match TRBD2. The germline V gene encodes CDR1 ENHRY and CDR2 SYGVKD. J gave up 2 bases and V 6 bases, and 4 bases lay outside the gene matches. The CDR3 loop spans 14 amino acids. The CDR3 DNA reads as TGTGCCATCAGACGGAGCGGGGGGGCCTACGAGCAGTACTTC. Amino acid sequence: CAIRRSGGAYEQYF.

This sequence joins TRBV28 and TRBJ1-5; the match to TRBD1 covers 11 bases. CDR1 and CDR2 (germline): MDHEN, SYDVKM. This CDR3 comprises 16 residues. Trimming removed 5 bases from V and 6 bases from J; junction bases left unmatched: 9. CDR3 in amino acids: CASSRSGTGGSQPQHF. The CDR3 coding sequence is TGTGCCAGCAGTCGTTCCGGGACAGGGGGTTCTCAGCCCCAGCATTTT.

The chain is built from TRBV9 and TRBJ1-2; D ambiguous. With 4 bases removed from V and 4 bases from J, the gap between germline ends came to 14 bases. The germline CDR1 and CDR2 sequences are SGDLS and YYNGEE. This CDR3 is 14 amino acids long. CDR3 loop: CASSPSGRPYGYTF. CDR3 in DNA: TGTGCCAGCAGCCCATCCGGGAGACCCTATGGCTACACCTTC.